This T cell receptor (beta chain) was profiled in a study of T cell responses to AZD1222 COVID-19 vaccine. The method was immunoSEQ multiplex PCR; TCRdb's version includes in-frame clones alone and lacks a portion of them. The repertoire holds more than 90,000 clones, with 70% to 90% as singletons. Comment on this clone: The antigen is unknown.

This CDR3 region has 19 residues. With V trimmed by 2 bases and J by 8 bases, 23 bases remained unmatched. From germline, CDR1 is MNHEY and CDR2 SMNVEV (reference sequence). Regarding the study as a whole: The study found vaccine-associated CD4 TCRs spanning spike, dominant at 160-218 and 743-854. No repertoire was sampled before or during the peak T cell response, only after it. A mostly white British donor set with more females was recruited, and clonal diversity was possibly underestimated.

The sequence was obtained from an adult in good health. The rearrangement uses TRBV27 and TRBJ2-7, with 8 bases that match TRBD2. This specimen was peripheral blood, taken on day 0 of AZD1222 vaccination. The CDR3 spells CASSLEGMRASGQIGKQYF. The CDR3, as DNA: TGTGCCAGCAGTTTAGAGGGTATGCGGGCTAGCGGGCAAATTGGGAAGCAGTACTTC.